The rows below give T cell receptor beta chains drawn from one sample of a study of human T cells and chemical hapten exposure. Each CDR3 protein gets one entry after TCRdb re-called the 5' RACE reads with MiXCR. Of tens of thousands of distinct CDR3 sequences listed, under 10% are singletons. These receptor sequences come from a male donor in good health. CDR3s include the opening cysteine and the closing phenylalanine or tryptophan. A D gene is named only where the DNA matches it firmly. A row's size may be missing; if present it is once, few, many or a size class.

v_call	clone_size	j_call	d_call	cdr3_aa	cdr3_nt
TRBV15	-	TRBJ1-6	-	CATLLGPTGNSPLHF	TGTGCCACCTTACTCGGGCCTACCGGAAATTCACCCCTCCACTTT
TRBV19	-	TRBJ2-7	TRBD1	CASGIRTGSDEQYF	TGTGCCAGTGGTATCCGGACAGGGTCGGACGAGCAGTACTTC
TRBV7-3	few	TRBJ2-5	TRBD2	CASSLASGGDQETQYF	TGTGCCAGCAGCTTAGCTAGCGGGGGGGACCAAGAGACCCAGTACTTC
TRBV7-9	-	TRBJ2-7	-	CASIDEGSVTSYEQYF	TGTGCCAGCATCGACGAGGGATCAGTAACGTCCTACGAGCAGTACTTC
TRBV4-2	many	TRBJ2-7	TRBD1	CASSQEWQGAGEQYF	TGTGCCAGCAGCCAAGAATGGCAGGGGGCTGGAGAGCAGTACTTC
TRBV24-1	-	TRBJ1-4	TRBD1	CATRQGNEKLFF	TGTGCCACCCGACAGGGTAATGAAAAACTGTTTTTT
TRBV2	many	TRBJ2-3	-	CASSGGDTQYF	TGTGCCAGCAGTGGCGGGGATACGCAGTATTTT
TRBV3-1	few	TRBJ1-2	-	CASSRTGGDGYTF	TGTGCCAGCAGCCGCACCGGAGGGGATGGCTACACCTTC
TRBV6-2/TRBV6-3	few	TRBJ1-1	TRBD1	CASSFRTGRNEAFF	TGTGCCAGCAGCTTTCGGACAGGAAGAAATGAAGCTTTCTTT
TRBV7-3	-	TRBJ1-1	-	CASSFTGPTEAFF	TGTGCCAGCAGCTTTACAGGGCCCACTGAAGCTTTCTTT